Described below is a single T cell receptor beta chain sequence and its context. It has no known antigen specificity. No much larger clone exists at a distance of one base, and base qualities are not known. Healthy HIV-negative adults with no recently reported acute infections or vaccinations were included as donors. Every donor was a Caucasian adult living in Nashville, Tennessee, USA. For unsorted samples, about 90 million PBMCs were counted and genomic DNA was extracted with the QIAamp DNA Blood Mini kit. Blood was collected by leukapheresis, and PBMCs were isolated by Ficoll-Histopaque density gradient centrifugation and then cryopreserved in liquid nitrogen vapor phase. Using the deep immunoSEQ assay, multiplex PCR amplified TCR CDR3 regions from genomic DNA. Extracted genomic DNA from each cell subset was distributed evenly across all wells of several immunoSEQ 96-well plates, and each plate was treated as a replicate. For unsorted PBMC, approximately 310 ng genomic DNA, equal to around 30,000 T cell genomes, was loaded into each replicate PCR. Ten immunoSEQ deep assay plates were used to sequence the unsorted PBMC genomic DNA. Purified libraries were measured with a Qubit 3.0 fluorometer, size-checked on a Bioanalyzer 2100, and measured again with the KAPA Library Quantification kit. A separate single-read 150-cycle Illumina NextSeq 550 flow cell was used to sequence each immunoSEQ 96-well plate. The original methods were these. Because the immunoSEQ output included only junctional sequences and no quality scores, the filtering could not be the same as the filtering used for full-length reads. To assign V/J genes and CDR3, sequences were annotated using PyIR, a Python wrapper for IgBLAST v1.9, with IMGT germline references. Reads with weak V/J assignments (E-value above 1e-6), missing CDR3, stop codons, out-of-frame junctions, or ambiguous translated residues were removed. V3J clonotypes were defined as sequences sharing an identical inferred V gene, J gene, and CDR3 amino acid sequence. Percentage overlap between repertoires was calculated by dividing the number of shared unique clonotypes by the size of the smaller repertoire. Richness of each repertoire was evaluated using RTK rarefaction, the Chao1 estimator, and Recon v2.1 estimates of unobserved clonotypes. The table was pulled from immuneACCESS by TCRdb, which kept in-frame rearrangements only. Such tables lose some clones; where checked, under half of the loss comes from unresolved V genes, and the rest has no known cause. Clonal size and the V and J genes are those of that table, whereas D and trimming came from the DNA. The sample includes roughly 490,000 clones, with approximately 80% observed a single time. Approximately 12% of the sample is in the top ten clones.

This entry is derived from a study of shared clonotypes between healthy human individuals (dated by TCRdb to between 2020 and 2021). Study-level background: The cohort comprised two women and a few men aged 18 to 49 years. To estimate repertoire size and how much clonotypes are shared between individuals, the study performed deep sequencing of blood TCR repertoires from a few healthy adults. To increase sequencing depth and limit assay-specific biases, TCR repertoire library preparation and sequencing were carried out by different laboratories using diverse techniques. Per donor, leukapheresis produced somewhere between about 0.85 and 9.5 billion PBMCs.

Reading the germline V gene (reference sequence) gives CDR1 LNHDA and CDR2 SQIVND. Trimming removed 9 bases from V and 6 bases from J, leaving 9 bases between the germline ends. From the cysteine through the phenylalanine, the CDR3 covers 10 amino acids. Only the CDR3 DNA is retained, 30 bases long and in frame from the first base. Paper-wide results and their limitations: Sampling was restricted to blood, and TCR repertoires in tissue are likely to differ from TCR repertoires in blood. Based on pairwise subsampling, the degree of clonotype sharing among donors was expected to be affected by sequencing depth. The small number of donors limited the genetic and exposure-history diversity represented.

The sequence joins TRBV19 to TRBJ2-7, with no confident D gene call. The TCR was taken from a woman aged 35 to 49 in good health. Some clones in this sample may be carry-over from other donors' samples. Sequencing was performed on PBMCs. The CDR3 reads CASNISEQYF. The bases are TGTGCCAGCAACATCAGCGAGCAGTACTTC.